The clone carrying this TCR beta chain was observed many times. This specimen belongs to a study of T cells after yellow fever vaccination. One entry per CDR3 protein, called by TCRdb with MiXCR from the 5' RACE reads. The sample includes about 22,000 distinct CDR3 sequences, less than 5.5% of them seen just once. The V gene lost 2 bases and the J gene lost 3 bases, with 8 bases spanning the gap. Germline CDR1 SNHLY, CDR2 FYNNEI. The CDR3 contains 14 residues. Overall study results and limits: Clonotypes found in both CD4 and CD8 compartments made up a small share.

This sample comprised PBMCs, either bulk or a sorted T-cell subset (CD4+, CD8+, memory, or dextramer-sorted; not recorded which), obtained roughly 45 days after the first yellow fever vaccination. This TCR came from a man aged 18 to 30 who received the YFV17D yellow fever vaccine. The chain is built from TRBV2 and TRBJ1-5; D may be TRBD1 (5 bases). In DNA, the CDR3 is TGTGCCAGCAGTGAAAACAGGTTCAATCAGCCCCAGCATTTT. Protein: CASSENRFNQPQHF.